This TCR beta chain is from a study of T cell responses to AZD1222 COVID-19 vaccine. General study points: After the peak T cell response, and only then, were repertoires sampled. There were vaccine-associated CD4 TCRs across spike, dominant at 160-218 and 743-854. Only a handful of AZD1222 recipients tested seropositive at baseline. Clonal diversity may have been underestimated, and the donors were mostly white British, with more females than males.

Worth noting for this clone: Its antigen is not identified.

Using immunoSEQ multiplex PCR, the repertoire was profiled, and TCRdb retains in-frame clones only, with some absent. The sample includes around 180,000 clones, 85% to 95% of them seen just once. The TCR comes from an adult who received the AZD1222 COVID-19 vaccine. The sample here was peripheral blood, taken 28 days after the second AZD1222 dose.

The CDR3 DNA sequence: TGTGCCAGCAGCCAAGGCGGGAATCGCGGGAGGGTAAAAGAGACCCAGTACTTC. It yields the protein CASSQGGNRGRVKETQYF. This chain uses TRBV3-1 (or the pseudogene TRBV3-2) with TRBJ2-5; TRBD2 matches 9 bases. There are 18 residues in the CDR3. CDR1 and CDR2 (germline): LGHDT, YNNKEL (reference sequence). V lost 1 base to trimming and J lost 3 bases; unmatched junction nucleotides: 12.